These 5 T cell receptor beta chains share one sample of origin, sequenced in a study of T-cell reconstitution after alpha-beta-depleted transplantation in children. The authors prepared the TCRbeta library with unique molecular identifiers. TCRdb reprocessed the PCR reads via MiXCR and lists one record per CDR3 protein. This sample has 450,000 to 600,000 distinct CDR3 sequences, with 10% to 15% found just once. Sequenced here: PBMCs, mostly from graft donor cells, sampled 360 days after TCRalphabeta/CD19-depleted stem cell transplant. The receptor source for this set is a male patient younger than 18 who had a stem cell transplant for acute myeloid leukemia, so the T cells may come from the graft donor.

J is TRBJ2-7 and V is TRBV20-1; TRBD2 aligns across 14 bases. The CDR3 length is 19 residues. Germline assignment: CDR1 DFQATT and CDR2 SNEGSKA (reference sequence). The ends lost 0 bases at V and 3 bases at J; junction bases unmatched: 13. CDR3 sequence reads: CSARDPGTSGSRFFYEQYF. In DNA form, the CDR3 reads TGCAGTGCTAGAGACCCAGGGACTAGCGGGAGCCGTTTTTTCTACGAGCAGTACTTC.

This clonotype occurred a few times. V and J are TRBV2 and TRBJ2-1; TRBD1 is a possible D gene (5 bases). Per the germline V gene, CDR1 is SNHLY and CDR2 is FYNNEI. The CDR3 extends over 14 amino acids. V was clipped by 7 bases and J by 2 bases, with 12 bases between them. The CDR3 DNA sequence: TGTGCCAGCACCACTGGGGCCCCCTACAATGAGCAGTTCTTC. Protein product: CASTTGAPYNEQFF.

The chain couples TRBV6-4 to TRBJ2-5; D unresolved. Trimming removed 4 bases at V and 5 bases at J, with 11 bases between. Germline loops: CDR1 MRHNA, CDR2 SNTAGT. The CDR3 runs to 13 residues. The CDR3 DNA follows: TGTGCCAGCAGTGTCGGCCCCGGGGAGACCCAGTACTTC. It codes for CASSVGPGETQYF.

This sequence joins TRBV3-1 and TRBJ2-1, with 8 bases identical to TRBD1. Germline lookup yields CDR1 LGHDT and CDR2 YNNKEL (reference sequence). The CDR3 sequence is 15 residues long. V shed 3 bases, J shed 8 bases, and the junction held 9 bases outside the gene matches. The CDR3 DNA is TGTGCCAGCAGCCAGGGGGGCAGGGGGCTAGATGAGCAGTTCTTC. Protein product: CASSQGGRGLDEQFF.

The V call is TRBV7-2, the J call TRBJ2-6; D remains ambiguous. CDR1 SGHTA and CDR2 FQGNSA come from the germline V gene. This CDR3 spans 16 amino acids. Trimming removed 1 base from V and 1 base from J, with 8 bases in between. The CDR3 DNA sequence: TGTGCCAGCAGCTTAGACAGAAGTTCTGGGGCCAACGTCCTGACTTTC. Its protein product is CASSLDRSSGANVLTF.